This T cell receptor (beta chain) was observed in a study of PD-1 blockade in classical Hodgkin lymphoma. Overall study context: Intravenous infusions of nivolumab 3 mg/kg reached patients every 2 weeks.

The protocol was immunoSEQ multiplex PCR, while the TCRdb copy is restricted to in-frame clones and leaves out a portion. The sample contains 35,000 to 40,000 clones, around 90% of which appear only once. Germline V gene sequence: CDR1 SGHNT, CDR2 YYREEE (reference sequence). V was pared by 3 bases and J by 1 base, with 11 bases between. The CDR3 contains 15 residues. Patients all relapsed after autologous stem cell transplantation, and there was variation in brentuximab vedotin exposure. Best overall response was complete response, partial response or progressive disease in these relapsed/refractory classical Hodgkin lymphoma patients.

The clonotype originates from a human donor with classical Hodgkin lymphoma. Sequencing used peripheral blood mononuclear cells (PBMCs), obtained before the second cycle of nivolumab. The rearrangement uses TRBV5-4 and TRBJ1-3; no firm D call. DNA of the CDR3: TGTGCCAGCAGCTCCGAGCCCGGGTCTGGAAACACCATATATTTT. Translation gives CASSSEPGSGNTIYF.